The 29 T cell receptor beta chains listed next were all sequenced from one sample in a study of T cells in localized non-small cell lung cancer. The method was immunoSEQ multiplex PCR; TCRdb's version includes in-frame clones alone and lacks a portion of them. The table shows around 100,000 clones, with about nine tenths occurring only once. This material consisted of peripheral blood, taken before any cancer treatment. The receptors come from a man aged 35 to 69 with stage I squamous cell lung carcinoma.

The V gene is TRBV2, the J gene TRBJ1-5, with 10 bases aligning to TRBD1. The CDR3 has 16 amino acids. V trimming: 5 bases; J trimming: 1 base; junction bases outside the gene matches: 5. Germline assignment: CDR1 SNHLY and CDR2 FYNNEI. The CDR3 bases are TGTGCCAGCAGTTTGGACAGGGGGGGCAGCAATCAGCCCCAGCATTTT. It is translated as CASSLDRGGSNQPQHF.

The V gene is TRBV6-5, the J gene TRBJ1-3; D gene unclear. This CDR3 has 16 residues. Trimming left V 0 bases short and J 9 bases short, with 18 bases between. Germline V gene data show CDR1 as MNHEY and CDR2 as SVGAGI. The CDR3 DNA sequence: TGTGCCAGCAGTTACTCAGTATCGGGGTTCACTTCCACCATATATTTT. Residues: CASSYSVSGFTSTIYF.

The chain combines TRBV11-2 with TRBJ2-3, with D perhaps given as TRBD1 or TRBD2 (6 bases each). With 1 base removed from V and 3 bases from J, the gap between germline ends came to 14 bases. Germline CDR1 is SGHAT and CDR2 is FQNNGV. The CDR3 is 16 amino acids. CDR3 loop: CASSLGDRGLTDTQYF. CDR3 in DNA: TGTGCCAGCAGCTTAGGGGACCGGGGGCTGACAGATACGCAGTATTTT.

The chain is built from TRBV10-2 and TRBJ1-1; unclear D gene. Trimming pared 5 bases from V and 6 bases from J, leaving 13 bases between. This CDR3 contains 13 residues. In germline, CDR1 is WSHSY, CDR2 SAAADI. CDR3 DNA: TGCGCCAGCAGTCAACAGTTGGGTTCTGAAGCTTTCTTT. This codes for CASSQQLGSEAFF.

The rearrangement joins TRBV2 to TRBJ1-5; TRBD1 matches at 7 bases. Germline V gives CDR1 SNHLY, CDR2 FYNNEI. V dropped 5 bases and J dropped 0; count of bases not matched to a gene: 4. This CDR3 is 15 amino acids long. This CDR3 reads CASSLQGYSNQPQHF. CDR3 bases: TGTGCCAGCAGTCTACAGGGGTATAGCAATCAGCCCCAGCATTTT.

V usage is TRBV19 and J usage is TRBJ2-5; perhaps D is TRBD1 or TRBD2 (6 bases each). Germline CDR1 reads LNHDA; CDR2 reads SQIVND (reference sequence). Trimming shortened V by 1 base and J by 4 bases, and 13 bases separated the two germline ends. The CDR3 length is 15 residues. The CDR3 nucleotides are TGTGCCAGTAGTATAGCGGGGGCCAGGGGAGAGACCCAGTACTTC. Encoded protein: CASSIAGARGETQYF. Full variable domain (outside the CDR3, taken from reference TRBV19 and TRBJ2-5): DGGITQSPKYLFRKEGQNVTLSCEQNLNHDAMYWYRQDPGQGLRLIYYSQIVNDFQKGDIAEGYSVSREKKESFPLTVTSAQKNPTAFYLCASSIAGARGETQYFGPGTRLLVL.

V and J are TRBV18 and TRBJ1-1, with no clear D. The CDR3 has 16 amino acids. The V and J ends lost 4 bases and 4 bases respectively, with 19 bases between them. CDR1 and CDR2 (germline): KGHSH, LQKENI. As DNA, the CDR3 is TGTGCCAGCTCACTAGTAATGGGTGGAGGTCCCACTGAAGCTTTCTTT. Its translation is CASSLVMGGGPTEAFF.

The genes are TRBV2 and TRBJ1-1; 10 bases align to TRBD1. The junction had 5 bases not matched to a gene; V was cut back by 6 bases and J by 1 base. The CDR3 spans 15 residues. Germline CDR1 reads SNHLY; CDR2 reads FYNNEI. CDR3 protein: CASRLGQGGNTEAFF. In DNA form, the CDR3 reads TGTGCCAGCAGACTCGGACAGGGGGGGAACACTGAAGCTTTCTTT.

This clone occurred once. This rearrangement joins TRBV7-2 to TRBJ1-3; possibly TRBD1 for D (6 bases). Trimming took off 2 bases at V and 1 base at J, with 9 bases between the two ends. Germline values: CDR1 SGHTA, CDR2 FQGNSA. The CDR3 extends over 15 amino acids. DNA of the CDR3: TGTGCCAGCAGCTTACAGACAGGTTCTGGAAACACCATATATTTT. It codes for CASSLQTGSGNTIYF.

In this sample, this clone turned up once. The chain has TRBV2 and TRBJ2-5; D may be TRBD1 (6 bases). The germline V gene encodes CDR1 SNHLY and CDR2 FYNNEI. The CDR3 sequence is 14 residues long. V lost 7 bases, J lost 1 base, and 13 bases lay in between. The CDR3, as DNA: TGTGCCAGCAAAAAAGGGACAATCCAAGAGACCCAGTACTTC. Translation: CASKKGTIQETQYF. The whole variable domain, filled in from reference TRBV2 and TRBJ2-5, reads EPEVTQTPSHQVTQMGQEVILRCVPISNHLYFYWYRQILGQKVEFLVSFYNNEISEKSEIFDDQFSVERPDGSNFTLKIRSTKLEDSAMYFCASKKGTIQETQYFGPGTRLLVL.

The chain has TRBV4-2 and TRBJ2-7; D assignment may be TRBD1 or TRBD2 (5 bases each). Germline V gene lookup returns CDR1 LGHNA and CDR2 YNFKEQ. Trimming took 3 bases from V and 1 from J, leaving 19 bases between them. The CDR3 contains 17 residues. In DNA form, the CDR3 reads TGTGCCAGCAGCCAGGACGGTGAGGGACCAGGGTCCTACGAGCAGTACTTC. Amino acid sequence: CASSQDGEGPGSYEQYF.

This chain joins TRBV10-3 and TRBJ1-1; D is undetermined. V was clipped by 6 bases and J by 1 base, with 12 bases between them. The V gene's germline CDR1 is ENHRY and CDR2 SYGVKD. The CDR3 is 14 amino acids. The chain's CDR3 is CAIRALYANTEAFF. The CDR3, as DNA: TGTGCCATCAGGGCCTTGTATGCGAACACTGAAGCTTTCTTT.

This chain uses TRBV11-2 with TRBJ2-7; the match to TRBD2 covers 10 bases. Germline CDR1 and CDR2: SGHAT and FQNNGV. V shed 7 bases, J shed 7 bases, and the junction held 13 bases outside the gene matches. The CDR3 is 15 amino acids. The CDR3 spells CASTSSGLATTEQYF. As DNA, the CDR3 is TGTGCCAGCACCTCATCGGGACTAGCGACCACTGAGCAGTACTTC.

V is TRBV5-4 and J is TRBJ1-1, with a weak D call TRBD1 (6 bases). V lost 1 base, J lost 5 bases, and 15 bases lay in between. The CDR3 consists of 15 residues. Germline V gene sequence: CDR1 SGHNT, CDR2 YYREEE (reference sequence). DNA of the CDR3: TGTGCCAGCAGCTTGATAGGGGGTACGGGAACTGAAGCTTTCTTT. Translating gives CASSLIGGTGTEAFF. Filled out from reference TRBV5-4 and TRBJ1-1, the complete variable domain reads ETGVTQSPTHLIKTRGQQVTLRCSSQSGHNTVSWYQQALGQGPQFIFQYYREEENGRGNFPPRFSGLQFPNYSSELNVNALELDDSALYLCASSLIGGTGTEAFFGQGTRLTVV.

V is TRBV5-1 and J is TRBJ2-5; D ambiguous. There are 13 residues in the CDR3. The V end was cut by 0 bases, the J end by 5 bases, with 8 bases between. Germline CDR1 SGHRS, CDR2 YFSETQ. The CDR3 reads CASSLAIRETQYF. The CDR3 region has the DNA TGCGCCAGCAGCTTGGCGATCAGGGAGACCCAGTACTTC.

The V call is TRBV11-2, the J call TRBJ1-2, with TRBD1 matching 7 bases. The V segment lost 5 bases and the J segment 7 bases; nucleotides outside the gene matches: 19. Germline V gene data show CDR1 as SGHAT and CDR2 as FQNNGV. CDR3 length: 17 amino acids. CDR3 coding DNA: TGTGCCAGCAGCCGAACCACAAGGGACAGACCTTTCCCTGGCTACACCTTC. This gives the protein CASSRTTRDRPFPGYTF.

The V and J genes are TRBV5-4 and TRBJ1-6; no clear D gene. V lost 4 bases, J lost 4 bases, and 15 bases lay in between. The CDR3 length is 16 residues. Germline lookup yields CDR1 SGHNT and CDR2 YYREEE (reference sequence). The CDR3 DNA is TGTGCCAGCAGCCCAAGACCGGGGTTATATAATTCACCCCTCCACTTT. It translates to CASSPRPGLYNSPLHF.

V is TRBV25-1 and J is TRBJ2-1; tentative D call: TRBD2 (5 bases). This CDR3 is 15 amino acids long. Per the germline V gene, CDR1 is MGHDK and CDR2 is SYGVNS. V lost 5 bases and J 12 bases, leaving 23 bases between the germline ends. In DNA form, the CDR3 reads TGTGCCAGCAGTCCTACATTGGGAGCAGGCGGAAGGCAGTTCTTC. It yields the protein CASSPTLGAGGRQFF.

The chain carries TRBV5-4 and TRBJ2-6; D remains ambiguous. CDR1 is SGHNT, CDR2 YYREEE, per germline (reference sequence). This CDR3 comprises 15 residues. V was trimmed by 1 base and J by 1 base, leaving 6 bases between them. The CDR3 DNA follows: TGTGCCAGCAGCTTGCAGGAGTCTGGGGCCAACGTCCTGACTTTC. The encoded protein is CASSLQESGANVLTF.

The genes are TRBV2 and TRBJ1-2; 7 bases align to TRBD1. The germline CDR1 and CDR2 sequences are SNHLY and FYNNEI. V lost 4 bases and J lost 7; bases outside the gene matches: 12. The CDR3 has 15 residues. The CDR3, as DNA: TGTGCCAGCAGTGTCGGACGTGGACAGGAGGGTGGCTACACCTTC. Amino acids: CASSVGRGQEGGYTF.

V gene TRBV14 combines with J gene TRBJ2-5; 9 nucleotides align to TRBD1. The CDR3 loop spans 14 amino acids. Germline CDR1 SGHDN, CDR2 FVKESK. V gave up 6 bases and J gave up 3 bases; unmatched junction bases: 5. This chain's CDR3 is CASRGTGTKETQYF. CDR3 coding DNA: TGTGCCAGCAGAGGGACAGGGACTAAAGAGACCCAGTACTTC.

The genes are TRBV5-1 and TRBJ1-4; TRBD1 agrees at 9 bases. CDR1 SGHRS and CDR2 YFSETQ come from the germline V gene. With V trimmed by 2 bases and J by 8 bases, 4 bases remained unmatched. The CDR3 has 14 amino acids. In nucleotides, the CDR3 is TGCGCCAGCAGCTTACAGGGGGCGCGCGAAAAACTGTTTTTT. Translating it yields CASSLQGAREKLFF.

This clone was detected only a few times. For the CDR3, the DNA is TGTGCCAGCAGTTTCTCAGGGGGCAATGGCTACACCTTC. Residues: CASSFSGGNGYTF. The chain has TRBV28 and TRBJ1-2; 8 bases match TRBD1. The V and J ends lost 3 bases and 6 bases, in that order; junction bases with no gene match: 3. Germline V gene sequence: CDR1 MDHEN, CDR2 SYDVKM. This CDR3 has 13 amino acids.

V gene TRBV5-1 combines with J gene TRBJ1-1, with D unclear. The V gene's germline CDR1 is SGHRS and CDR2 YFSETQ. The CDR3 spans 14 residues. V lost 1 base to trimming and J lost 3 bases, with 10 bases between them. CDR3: CASSLQPGDTEAFF. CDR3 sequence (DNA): TGCGCCAGCAGCTTGCAGCCGGGCGACACTGAAGCTTTCTTT.

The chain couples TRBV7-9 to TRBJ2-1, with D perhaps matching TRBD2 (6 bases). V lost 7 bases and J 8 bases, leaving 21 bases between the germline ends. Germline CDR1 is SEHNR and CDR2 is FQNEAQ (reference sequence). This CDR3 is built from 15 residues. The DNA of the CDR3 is TGTGCCAGCATCGAATGGAGGGCCGGGGGTGATGAGCAGTTCTTC. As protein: CASIEWRAGGDEQFF.

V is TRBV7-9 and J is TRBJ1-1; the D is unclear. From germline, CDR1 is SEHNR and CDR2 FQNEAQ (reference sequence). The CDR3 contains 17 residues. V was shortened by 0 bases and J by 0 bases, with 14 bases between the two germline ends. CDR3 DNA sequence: TGTGCCAGCAGCTTAGCGGGTTCGTCAGACTTGAACACTGAAGCTTTCTTT. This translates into CASSLAGSSDLNTEAFF.

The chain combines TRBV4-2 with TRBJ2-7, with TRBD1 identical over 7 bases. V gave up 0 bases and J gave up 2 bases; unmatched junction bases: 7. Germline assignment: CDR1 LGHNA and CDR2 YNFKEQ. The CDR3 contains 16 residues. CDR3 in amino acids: CASSQDPTGWAYEQYF. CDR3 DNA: TGTGCCAGCAGCCAAGATCCGACAGGGTGGGCCTACGAGCAGTACTTC.

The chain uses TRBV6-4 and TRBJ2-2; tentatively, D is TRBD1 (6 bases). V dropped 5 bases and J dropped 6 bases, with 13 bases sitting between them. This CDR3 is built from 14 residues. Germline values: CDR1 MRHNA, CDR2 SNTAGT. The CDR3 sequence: CASSKAGDAGELFF. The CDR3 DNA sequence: TGTGCCAGCAGTAAGGCAGGGGATGCCGGGGAGCTGTTTTTT.

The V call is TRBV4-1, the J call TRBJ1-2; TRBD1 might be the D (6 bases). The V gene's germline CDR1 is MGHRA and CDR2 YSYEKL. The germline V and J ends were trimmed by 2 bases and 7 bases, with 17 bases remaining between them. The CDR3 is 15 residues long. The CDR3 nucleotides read TGCGCCAGCAGCCAATCCCCTACAGGGTTGGGTGGCTACACCTTC. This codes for CASSQSPTGLGGYTF.